The subject of this entry is one TCR beta chain. As processed by the authors: Nucleated cell counts were estimated from reference gene primer amplification. Measured with immunoSEQ multiplex PCR; TCRdb has only the in-frame clones, and not every one. That table is the source of V, J and clone size, and D and trimming were worked out from the DNA. Of about 190,000 clones in the sample, less than 90% were seen once. The sample comes from a study of blood T cell repertoires in COVID-19. Overall study context: Acute-phase and convalescent COVID-19 samples originated in the United States, Italy and Spain. Sources were T cells, B-cell-depleted T cells, or PBMCs; the material itself was cDNA or gDNA.

Sequencing used peripheral blood. This clonotype was obtained from a man aged 25-45 years with acute or convalescent COVID-19.

The CDR3 coding sequence is TGTGCCAGCAGCGACCCCCGGGGGTTAGTTGGAGGCTACACCTTC. Its translation: CASSDPRGLVGGYTF. The rearrangement uses TRBV5-6 and TRBJ1-2; D perhaps matches TRBD1 (5 bases). The ends were cut back, 4 bases at V and 8 bases at J, with 21 bases in the middle. The germline gives CDR1 SGHDT, CDR2 YYEEEE. The CDR3 extends over 15 amino acids.